This T cell receptor (beta chain) was sequenced in a study of control samples from healthy donors and cancer patients. The CDR3 is made up of 14 amino acids. CDR1 and CDR2 (germline): MGHRA, YSYEKL. Deletions cut 1 base from V and 8 bases from J, with 14 bases between. Method: immunoSEQ multiplex PCR; TCRdb's copy keeps in-frame clones and lacks some. The data hold 150,000 or so clones, with roughly 90% observed a single time. Sequences were obtained from blood. The sequence came from a man aged 25 to 45 in good health. This rearrangement joins TRBV4-1 to TRBJ1-2; no clear D. CDR3 loop: CASSQAVRVHGYTF. CDR3 sequence (DNA): TGCGCCAGCAGCCAAGCGGTCCGGGTACACGGCTACACCTTC.